These T cell receptor beta chains were read from a single sample in a study of blood T cell repertoires in COVID-19. The protocol was immunoSEQ multiplex PCR, while the TCRdb copy is restricted to in-frame clones and leaves out a portion. The table has over 150,000 clones, 70% to 90% seen once; the top ten hold over 15%. Sequenced input: peripheral blood. Source of these receptors: a man over 45 with COVID-19, enrolled during active disease. CDR3s include the opening cysteine and the closing phenylalanine or tryptophan. A D gene is named only where the DNA matches it firmly. The size of a clone is reported for some rows only, either as once, few or many, or as a class for expanded clones.

NA | TRBJ2-3 | TRBV11-1 | TRBD1 | CASSLAGGQGGTDTQYF | TGTGCCAGCAGCTTAGCTGGGGGACAGGGCGGCACAGATACGCAGTATTTT
NA | TRBJ2-1 | TRBV9 | TRBD2 | CASSGGTSSYNEQFF | TGTGCCAGCAGCGGAGGGACTAGCAGCTACAATGAGCAGTTCTTC
NA | TRBJ1-1 | TRBV19 | NA | CASMLRPGDTEAFF | TGTGCCAGTATGCTGCGGCCTGGAGACACTGAAGCTTTCTTT
once | TRBJ2-7 | TRBV9 | TRBD1 | CASSATGQGLAYEQYF | TGTGCCAGCAGCGCGACAGGACAGGGCCTCGCCTACGAGCAGTACTTC
once | TRBJ2-5 | TRBV27 | NA | CASRDSGGETQYF | TGTGCCAGCAGGGACTCGGGCGGGGAGACCCAGTACTTC
NA | TRBJ1-4 | TRBV6-5 | NA | CASSTFSEGEKLFF | TGTGCCAGCAGTACCTTCTCGGAGGGTGAAAAACTGTTTTTT
once | TRBJ2-7 | TRBV28 | NA | CASSFYHRRYEQYF | TGTGCCAGCAGTTTCTACCACCGCCGGTACGAGCAGTACTTC
NA | TRBJ2-2 | TRBV14 | TRBD1 | CASSQRTTGTGNTGELFF | TGTGCCAGCAGCCAAAGGACAACCGGGACAGGAAACACCGGGGAGCTGTTTTTT
NA | TRBJ2-3 | TRBV4-1 | TRBD2 | CASSHGFSGTTDTQYF | TGCGCCAGCAGCCATGGATTTAGCGGGACCACAGATACGCAGTATTTT
NA | TRBJ2-7 | TRBV29-1 | NA | CSVGLSSYEQYF | TGCAGCGTTGGTCTAAGCTCCTACGAGCAGTACTTC
NA | TRBJ2-2 | TRBV4-2 | NA | CASSQATGELFF | TGTGCCAGCAGCCAGGCCACCGGGGAGCTGTTTTTT
NA | TRBJ1-1 | TRBV5-1 | NA | CASSLQGIMNTEAFF | TGCGCCAGCAGCTTGCAGGGGATTATGAACACTGAAGCTTTCTTT
NA | TRBJ2-7 | TRBV27 | TRBD2 | CASSPLAGRLSYEQYF | TGTGCCAGCAGTCCACTAGCGGGGCGCCTCTCCTACGAGCAGTACTTC
few | TRBJ2-1 | TRBV28 | TRBD2 | CASILGSGRAKEQFF | TGTGCCAGCATTCTGGGGAGCGGGAGGGCCAAAGAGCAGTTCTTC
once | TRBJ2-7 | TRBV23-1 | NA | CASSPPPPF | TGCGCCAGCAGTCCTCCCCCCCCGTTC
NA | TRBJ2-3 | TRBV11-2 | TRBD2 | CASRDLAGGTDTQYF | TGTGCCAGCAGGGATCTAGCGGGGGGGACAGATACGCAGTATTTT
NA | TRBJ1-1 | TRBV2 | TRBD1 | CASSYRGVNTEAFF | TGTGCCAGCAGTTACAGGGGGGTGAACACTGAAGCTTTCTTT
NA | TRBJ2-3 | TRBV5-4 | TRBD2 | CASRGPEKRGSTDTQYF | TGTGCCAGCAGGGGCCCAGAGAAGCGGGGGAGCACAGATACGCAGTATTTT